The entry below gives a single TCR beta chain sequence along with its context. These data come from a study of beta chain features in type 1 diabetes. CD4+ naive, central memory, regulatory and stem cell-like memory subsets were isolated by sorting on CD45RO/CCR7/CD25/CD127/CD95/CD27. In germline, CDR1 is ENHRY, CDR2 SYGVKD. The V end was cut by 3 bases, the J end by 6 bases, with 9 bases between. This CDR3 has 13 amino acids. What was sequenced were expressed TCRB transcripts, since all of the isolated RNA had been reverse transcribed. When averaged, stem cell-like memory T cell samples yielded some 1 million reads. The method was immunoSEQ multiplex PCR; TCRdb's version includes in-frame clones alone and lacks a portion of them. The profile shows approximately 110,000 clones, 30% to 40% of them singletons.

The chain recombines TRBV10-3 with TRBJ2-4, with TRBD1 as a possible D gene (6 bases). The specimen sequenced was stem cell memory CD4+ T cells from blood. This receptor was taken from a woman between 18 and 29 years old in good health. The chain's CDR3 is CAISEEGGNIQYF. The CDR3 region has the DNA TGTGCCATCAGTGAAGAAGGGGGAAACATTCAGTACTTC.